Below are 4 T cell receptor beta chains sequenced from a single sample in a study of blood T cell repertoires in COVID-19. Assay used: immunoSEQ multiplex PCR; TCRdb lists only in-frame clones, some missing. The sample consists of 220,000 or so clones, approximately 80% of them appearing once. The specimen was peripheral blood. The receptor set was obtained from a woman aged 55-69 years who had recovered from COVID-19.

The chain joins TRBV9 to TRBJ2-2, with 10 nucleotides matching TRBD1. J gave up 6 bases and V 3 bases, and 8 bases lay outside the gene matches. The CDR3 sequence is 16 residues long. Germline CDR1 is SGDLS and CDR2 is YYNGEE. The CDR3 nucleotides read TGTGCCAGCAGCGCGTCGGGACAGGGGTTCCCCGGGGAGCTGTTTTTT. Translation: CASSASGQGFPGELFF.

This clone was observed a few times. The rearrangement uses TRBV27 and TRBJ2-7; 12 bases fit TRBD1. This CDR3 has 15 amino acids. Germline CDR1 reads MNHEY; CDR2 reads SMNVEV (reference sequence). The ends lost 5 bases at V and 3 bases at J; junction bases unmatched: 5. The CDR3 loop reads CASSLGQGALYEQYF. For the CDR3, the DNA is TGTGCCAGCAGTCTGGGACAGGGGGCCCTCTACGAGCAGTACTTC.

This chain joins TRBV2 and TRBJ1-6, with 8 positions matching TRBD1. Germline-derived CDR1 and CDR2 are SNHLY and FYNNEI. V was pared by 9 bases and J by 9 bases, with 7 bases of the junction left unmatched. The CDR3 sequence is 13 residues long. The DNA of the CDR3 is TGTGCCAGAAGAGGGACAGGAACTTCACCCCTCCACTTT. It encodes CARRGTGTSPLHF.

The chain couples TRBV9 to TRBJ2-1; 7 bases map to TRBD1. J lost 2 bases, V lost 3 bases, and 5 bases had no gene match. CDR3 length: 15 residues. CDR1 and CDR2 from the germline V gene are SGDLS and YYNGEE. CDR3 protein: CASSDTGTAYNEQFF. The CDR3 DNA follows: TGTGCCAGCAGCGATACCGGGACAGCCTACAATGAGCAGTTCTTC.